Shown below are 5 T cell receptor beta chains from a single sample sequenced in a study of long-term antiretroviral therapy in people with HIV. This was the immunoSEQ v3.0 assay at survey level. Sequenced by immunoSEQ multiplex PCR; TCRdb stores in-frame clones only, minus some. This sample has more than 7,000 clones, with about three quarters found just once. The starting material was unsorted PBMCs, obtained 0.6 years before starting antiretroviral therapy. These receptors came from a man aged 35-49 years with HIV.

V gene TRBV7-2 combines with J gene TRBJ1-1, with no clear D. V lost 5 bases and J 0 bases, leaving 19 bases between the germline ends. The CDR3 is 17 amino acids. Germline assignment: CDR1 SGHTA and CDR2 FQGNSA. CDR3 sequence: CASSPELLWRMNTEAFF. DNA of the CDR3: TGTGCCAGCAGCCCCGAACTCTTGTGGCGGATGAACACTGAAGCTTTCTTT.

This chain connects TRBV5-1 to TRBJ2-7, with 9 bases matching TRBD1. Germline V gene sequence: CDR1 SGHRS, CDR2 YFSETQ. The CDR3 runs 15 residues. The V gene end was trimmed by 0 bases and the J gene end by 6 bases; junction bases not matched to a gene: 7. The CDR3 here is CASSLAGTGTGEQYF. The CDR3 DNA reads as TGCGCCAGCAGCTTGGCGGGGACAGGGACCGGCGAGCAGTACTTC. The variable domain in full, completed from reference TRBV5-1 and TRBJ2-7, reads KAGVTQTPRYLIKTRGQQVTLSCSPISGHRSVSWYQQTPGQGLQFLFEYFSETQRNKGNFPGRFSGRQFSNSRSEMNVSTLELGDSALYLCASSLAGTGTGEQYFGPGTRLTVT.

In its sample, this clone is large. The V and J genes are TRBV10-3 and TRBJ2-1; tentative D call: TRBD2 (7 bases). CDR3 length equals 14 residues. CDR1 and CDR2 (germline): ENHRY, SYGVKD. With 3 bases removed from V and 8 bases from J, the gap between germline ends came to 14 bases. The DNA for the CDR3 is TGTGCCATCAGTGATGGGGGGGGCTTGGATGAGCAGTTCTTC. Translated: CAISDGGGLDEQFF.

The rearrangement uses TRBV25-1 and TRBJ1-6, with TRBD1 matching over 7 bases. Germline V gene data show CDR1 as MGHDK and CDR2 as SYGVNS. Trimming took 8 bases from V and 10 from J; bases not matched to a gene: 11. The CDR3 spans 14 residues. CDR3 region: CASSSTGQYSPLHF. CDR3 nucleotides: TGTGCCAGCTCTTCGACAGGGCAATACTCACCCCTCCACTTT.

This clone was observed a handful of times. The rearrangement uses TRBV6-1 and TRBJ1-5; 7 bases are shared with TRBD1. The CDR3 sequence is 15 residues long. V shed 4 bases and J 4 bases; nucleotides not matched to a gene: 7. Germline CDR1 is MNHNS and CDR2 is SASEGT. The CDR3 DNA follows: TGTGCCAGCAGTGTAGGGACAGTAGGTAATCAGCCCCAGCATTTT. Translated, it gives CASSVGTVGNQPQHF.